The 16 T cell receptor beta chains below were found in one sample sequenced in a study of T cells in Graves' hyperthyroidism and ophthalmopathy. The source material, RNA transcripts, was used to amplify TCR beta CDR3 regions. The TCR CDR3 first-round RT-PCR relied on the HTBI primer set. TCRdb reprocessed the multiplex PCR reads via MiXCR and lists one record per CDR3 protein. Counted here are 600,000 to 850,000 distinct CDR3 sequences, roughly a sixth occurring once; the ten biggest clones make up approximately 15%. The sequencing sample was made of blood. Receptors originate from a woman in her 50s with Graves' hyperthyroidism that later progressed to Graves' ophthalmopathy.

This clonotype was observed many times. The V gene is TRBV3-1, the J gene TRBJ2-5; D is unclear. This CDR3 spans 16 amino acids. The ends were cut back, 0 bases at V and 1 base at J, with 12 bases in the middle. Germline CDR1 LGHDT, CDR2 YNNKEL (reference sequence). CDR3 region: CASSQDMARSQETQYF. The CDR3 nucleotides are TGTGCCAGCAGCCAAGATATGGCCAGGAGCCAAGAGACCCAGTACTTC.

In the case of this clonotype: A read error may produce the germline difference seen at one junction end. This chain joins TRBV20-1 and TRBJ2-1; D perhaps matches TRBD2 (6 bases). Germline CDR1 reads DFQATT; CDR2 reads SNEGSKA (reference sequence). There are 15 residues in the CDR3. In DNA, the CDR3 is TGCAGGGCTACCAGACCGGGACTGAAGTACAATGAGCAGTTCTTC. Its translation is CRATRPGLKYNEQFF.

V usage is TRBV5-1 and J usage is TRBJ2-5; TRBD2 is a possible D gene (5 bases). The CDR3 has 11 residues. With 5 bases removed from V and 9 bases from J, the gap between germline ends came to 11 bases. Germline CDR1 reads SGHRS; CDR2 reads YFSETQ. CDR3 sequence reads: CASRSGESQYF. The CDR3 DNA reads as TGCGCCAGCAGAAGTGGGGAGTCCCAGTACTTC.

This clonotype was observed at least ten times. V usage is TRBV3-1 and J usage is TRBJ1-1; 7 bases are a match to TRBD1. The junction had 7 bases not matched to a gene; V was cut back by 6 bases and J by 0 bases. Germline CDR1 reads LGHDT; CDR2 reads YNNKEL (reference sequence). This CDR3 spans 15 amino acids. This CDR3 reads CASRSRDSMNTEAFF. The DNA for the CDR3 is TGTGCCAGCAGAAGCCGGGACAGCATGAACACTGAAGCTTTCTTT. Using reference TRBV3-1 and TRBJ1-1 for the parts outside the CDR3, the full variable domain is DTAVSQTPKYLVTQMGNDKSIKCEQNLGHDTMYWYKQDSKKFLKIMFSYNNKELIINETVPNRFSPKSPDKAHLNLHINSLELGDSAVYFCASRSRDSMNTEAFFGQGTRLTVV.

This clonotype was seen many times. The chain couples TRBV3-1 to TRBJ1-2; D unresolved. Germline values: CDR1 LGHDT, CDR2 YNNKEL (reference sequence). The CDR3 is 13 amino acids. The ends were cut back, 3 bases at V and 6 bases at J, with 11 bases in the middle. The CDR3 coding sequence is TGTGCCAGCAGCCAGCTGGACTCAAATGGCTACACCTTC. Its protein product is CASSQLDSNGYTF.

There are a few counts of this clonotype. The CDR3 region has the DNA TGCAGTGCTAGGGCGTTAGCGGGGATCACAGATACGCAGTATTTT. Protein product: CSARALAGITDTQYF. The genes are TRBV20-1 and TRBJ2-3, with 8 bases identical to TRBD2. The germline gives CDR1 DFQATT, CDR2 SNEGSKA (reference sequence). V was pared by 3 bases and J by 2 bases, with 7 bases of the junction left unmatched. CDR3 length: 15 amino acids.

The DNA of the CDR3 is TGTGCCAGCAGTTTATCAGCGGGGGACAATGAGCAGTTCTTC. This translates into CASSLSAGDNEQFF. V and J are TRBV27 and TRBJ2-1; TRBD2 aligns across 8 bases. Per germline, CDR1 MNHEY and CDR2 SMNVEV (reference sequence). The CDR3 contains 14 residues. The junction had 0 bases not matched to a gene; V was cut back by 0 bases and J by 5 bases.

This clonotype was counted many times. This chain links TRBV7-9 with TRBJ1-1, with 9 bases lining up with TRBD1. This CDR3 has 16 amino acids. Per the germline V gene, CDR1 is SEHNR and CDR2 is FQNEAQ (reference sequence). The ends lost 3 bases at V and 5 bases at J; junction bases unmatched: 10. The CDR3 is CASSFGTGSPGTEAFF. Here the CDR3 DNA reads TGTGCCAGCAGCTTCGGGACAGGGTCCCCTGGGACTGAAGCTTTCTTT. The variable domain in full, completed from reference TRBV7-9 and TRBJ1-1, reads DTGVSQNPRHKITKRGQNVTFRCDPISEHNRLYWYRQTLGQGPEFLTYFQNEAQLEKSRLLSDRFSAERPKGSFSTLEIQRTEQGDSAMYLCASSFGTGSPGTEAFFGQGTRLTVV.

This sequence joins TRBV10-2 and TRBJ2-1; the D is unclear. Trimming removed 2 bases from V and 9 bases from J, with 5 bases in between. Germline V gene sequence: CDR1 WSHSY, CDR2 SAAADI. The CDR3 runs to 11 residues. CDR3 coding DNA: TGCGCCAGCAGTGAGCCGGCTGAGCAGTTCTTC. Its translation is CASSEPAEQFF.

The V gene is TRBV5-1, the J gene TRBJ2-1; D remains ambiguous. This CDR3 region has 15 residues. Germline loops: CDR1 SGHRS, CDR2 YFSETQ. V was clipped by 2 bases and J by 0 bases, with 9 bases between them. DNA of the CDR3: TGCGCCAGCAGCTTTCAGAGCCGCTCCTACAATGAGCAGTTCTTC. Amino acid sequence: CASSFQSRSYNEQFF.

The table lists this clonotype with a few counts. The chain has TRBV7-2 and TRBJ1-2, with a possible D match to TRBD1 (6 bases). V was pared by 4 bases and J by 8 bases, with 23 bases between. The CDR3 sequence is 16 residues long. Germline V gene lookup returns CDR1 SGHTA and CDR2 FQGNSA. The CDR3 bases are TGTGCCAGCAGCTGGCCTCCGACAGGCTTCTCTGGGGGCTACACCTTC. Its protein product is CASSWPPTGFSGGYTF.

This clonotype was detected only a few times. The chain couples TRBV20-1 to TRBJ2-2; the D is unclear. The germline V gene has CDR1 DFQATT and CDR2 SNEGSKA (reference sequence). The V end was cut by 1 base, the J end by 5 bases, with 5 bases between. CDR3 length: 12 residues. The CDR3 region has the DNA TGCAGTGCTAGAGCTCATACCGGGGAGCTGTTTTTT. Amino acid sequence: CSARAHTGELFF.

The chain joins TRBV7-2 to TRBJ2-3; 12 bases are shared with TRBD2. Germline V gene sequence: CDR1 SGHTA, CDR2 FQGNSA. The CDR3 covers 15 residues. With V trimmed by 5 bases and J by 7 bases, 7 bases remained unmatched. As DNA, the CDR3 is TGTGCCAGCAGCCATTGGACTAGCGGGGCGTATACGCAGTATTTT. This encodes CASSHWTSGAYTQYF.

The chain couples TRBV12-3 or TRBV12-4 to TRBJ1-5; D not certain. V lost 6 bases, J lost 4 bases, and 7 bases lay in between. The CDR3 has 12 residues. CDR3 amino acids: CASRVQNQPQHF. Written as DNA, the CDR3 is TGTGCCAGCAGAGTCCAAAATCAGCCCCAGCATTTT.

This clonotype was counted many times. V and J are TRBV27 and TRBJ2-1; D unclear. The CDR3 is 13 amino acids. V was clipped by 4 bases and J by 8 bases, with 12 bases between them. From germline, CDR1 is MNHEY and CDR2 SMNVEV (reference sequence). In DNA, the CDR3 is TGTGCCAGCAGTTCCGACCAATTCGATGAGCAGTTCTTC. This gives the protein CASSSDQFDEQFF.

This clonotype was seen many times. The CDR3 bases are TGTGCCAGCAGCCAGTACGTGACGGGAAACACTGAAGCTTTCTTT. It specifies CASSQYVTGNTEAFF. The chain couples TRBV3-1 to TRBJ1-1; D is unresolved. Per the germline V gene, CDR1 is LGHDT and CDR2 is YNNKEL (reference sequence). The CDR3 length is 15 residues. V shed 3 bases and J shed 2 bases, with 13 bases lying between them.